This T cell receptor beta chain was recorded in a study of blood T cells in healthy people across ages. Study-wide results and limits: No one knew whether donors had CMV, which possibly confounded expanded clonotype changes. A conclusive naive versus antigen-experienced comparison was prevented by the unsorted PBMCs.

Then a second PCR, running roughly 7 to 11 cycles, was carried out with a sample-barcoded 5' primer and a J-beta primer mix. A minimum of 3 million CDR3-containing paired-end reads was obtained for each sample. TCRdb ran MiXCR on the 5' RACE reads and lists one entry per CDR3 protein. Of roughly 790,000 distinct CDR3 sequences listed, roughly 44% are singletons. A note on this clonotype: Its target is unknown.

Peripheral blood, about 10 milliliters per donor, was collected. This CDR3 region has 15 residues. The J segment lost 6 bases and the V segment lost 1 base, leaving 7 bases of the junction unmatched. CDR1 SGHNT and CDR2 YYREEE come from the germline V gene (reference sequence). V is TRBV5-4 and J is TRBJ2-1; TRBD2 matches 7 bases. The sequence derives from a woman in her sixties in good health. The sequenced sample consisted of blood. For the CDR3, the DNA is TGTGCCAGCAGCTTGTTAGAGGCGGGGGTCAATGAGCAGTTCTTC. Amino acid sequence: CASSLLEAGVNEQFF.